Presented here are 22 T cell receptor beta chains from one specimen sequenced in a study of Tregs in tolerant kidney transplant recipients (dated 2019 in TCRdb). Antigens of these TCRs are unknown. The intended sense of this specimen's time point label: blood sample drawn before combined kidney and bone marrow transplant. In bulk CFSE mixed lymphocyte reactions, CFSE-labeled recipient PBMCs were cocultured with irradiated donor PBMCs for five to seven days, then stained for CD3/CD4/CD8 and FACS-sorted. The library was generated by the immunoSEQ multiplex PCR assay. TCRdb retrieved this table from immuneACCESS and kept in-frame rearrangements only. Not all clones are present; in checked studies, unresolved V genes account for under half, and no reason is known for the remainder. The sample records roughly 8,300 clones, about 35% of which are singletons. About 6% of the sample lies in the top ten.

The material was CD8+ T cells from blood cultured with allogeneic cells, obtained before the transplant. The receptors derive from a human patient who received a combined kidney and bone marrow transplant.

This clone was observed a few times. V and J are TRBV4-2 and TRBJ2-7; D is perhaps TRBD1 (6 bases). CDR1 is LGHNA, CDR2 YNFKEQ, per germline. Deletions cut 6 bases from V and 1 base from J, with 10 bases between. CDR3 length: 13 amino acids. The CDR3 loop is CASSYGQSYEQYF. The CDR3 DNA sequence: TGTGCCAGCAGTTACGGACAGTCCTACGAGCAGTACTTC.

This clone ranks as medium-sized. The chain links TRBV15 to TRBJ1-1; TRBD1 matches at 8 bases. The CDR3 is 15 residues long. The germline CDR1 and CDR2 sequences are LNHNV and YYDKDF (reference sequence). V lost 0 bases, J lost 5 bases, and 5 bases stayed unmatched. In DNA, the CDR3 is TGTGCCACCAGCAGAGACCGACAGGGGTTGACTGAAGCTTTCTTT. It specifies CATSRDRQGLTEAFF.

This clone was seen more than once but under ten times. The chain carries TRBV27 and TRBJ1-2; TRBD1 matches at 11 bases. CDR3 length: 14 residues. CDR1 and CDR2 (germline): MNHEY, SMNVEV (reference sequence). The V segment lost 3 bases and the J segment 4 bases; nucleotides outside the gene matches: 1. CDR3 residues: CASSFGQGAYGYTF. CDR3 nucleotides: TGTGCCAGCAGTTTCGGACAGGGGGCCTATGGCTACACCTTC.

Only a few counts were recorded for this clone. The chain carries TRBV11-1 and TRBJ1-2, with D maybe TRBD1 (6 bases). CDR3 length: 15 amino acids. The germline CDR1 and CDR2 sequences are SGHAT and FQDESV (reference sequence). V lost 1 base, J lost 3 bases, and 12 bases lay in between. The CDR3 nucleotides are TGTGCCAGCAGCTTAGATAATACAGGGCACTATGGCTACACCTTC. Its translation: CASSLDNTGHYGYTF.

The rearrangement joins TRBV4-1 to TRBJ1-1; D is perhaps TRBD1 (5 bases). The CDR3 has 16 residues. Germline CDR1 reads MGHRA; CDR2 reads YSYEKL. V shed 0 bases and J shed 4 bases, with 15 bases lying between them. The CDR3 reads CASSQDGWGVGTEAFF. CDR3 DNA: TGCGCCAGCAGCCAAGACGGTTGGGGGGTAGGCACTGAAGCTTTCTTT.

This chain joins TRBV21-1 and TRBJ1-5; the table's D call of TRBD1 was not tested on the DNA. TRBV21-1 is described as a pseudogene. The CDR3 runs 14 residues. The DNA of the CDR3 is TGTGCCAGCAGCAATCAGGGGTGCAATCAGCCCCAGCATTTT. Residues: CASSNQGCNQPQHF.

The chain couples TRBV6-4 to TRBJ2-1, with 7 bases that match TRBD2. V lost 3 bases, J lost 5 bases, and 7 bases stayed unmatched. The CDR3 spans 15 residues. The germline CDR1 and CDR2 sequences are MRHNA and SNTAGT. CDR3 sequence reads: CASSEDASGHNEQFF. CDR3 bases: TGTGCCAGCAGTGAGGACGCTAGCGGCCACAATGAGCAGTTCTTC.

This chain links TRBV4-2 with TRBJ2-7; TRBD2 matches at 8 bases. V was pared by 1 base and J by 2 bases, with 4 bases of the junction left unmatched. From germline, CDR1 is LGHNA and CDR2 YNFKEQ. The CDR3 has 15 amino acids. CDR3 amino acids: CASSQGIAGPYEQYF. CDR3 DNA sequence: TGTGCCAGCAGCCAAGGAATAGCGGGGCCCTACGAGCAGTACTTC.

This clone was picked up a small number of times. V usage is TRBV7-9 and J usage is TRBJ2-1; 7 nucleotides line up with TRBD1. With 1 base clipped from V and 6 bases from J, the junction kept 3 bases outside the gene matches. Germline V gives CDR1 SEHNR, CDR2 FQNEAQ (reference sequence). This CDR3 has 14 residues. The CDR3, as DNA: TGTGCCAGCAGCTTAGTGACAGGGAGCAATGAGCAGTTCTTC. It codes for CASSLVTGSNEQFF.

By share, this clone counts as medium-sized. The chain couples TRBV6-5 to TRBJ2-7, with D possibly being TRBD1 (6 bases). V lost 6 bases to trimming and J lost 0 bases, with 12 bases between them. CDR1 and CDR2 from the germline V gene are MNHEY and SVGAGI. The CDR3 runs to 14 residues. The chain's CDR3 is CASRGHPDSYEQYF. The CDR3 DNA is TGTGCCAGCAGGGGACACCCAGACTCCTACGAGCAGTACTTC.

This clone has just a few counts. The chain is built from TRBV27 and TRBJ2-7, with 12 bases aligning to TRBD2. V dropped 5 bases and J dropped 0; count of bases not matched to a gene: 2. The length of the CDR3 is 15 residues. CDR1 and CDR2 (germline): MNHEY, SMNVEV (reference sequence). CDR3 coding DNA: TGTGCCAGCAGTCCGGGACTAGCGGGCTCCTACGAGCAGTACTTC. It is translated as CASSPGLAGSYEQYF.

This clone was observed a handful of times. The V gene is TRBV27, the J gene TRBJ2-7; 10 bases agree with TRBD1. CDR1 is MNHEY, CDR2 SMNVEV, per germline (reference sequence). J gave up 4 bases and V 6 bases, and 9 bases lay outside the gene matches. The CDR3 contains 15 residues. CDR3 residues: CASSPLGTGVYEQYF. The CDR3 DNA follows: TGTGCCAGCAGCCCCCTTGGGACAGGGGTATACGAGCAGTACTTC.

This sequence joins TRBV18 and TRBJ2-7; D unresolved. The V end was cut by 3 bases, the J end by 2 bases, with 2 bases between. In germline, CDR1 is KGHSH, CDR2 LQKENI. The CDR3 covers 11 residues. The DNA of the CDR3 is TGTGCCAGCTCACCCGCCTACGAGCAGTACTTC. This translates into CASSPAYEQYF.

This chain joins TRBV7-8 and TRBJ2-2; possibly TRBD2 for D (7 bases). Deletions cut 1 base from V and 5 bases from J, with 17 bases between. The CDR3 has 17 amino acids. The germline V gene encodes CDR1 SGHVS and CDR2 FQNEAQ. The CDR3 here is CASSLEYARGRTGELFF. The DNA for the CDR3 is TGTGCCAGCAGCTTAGAATATGCGCGGGGGCGGACCGGGGAGCTGTTTTTT.

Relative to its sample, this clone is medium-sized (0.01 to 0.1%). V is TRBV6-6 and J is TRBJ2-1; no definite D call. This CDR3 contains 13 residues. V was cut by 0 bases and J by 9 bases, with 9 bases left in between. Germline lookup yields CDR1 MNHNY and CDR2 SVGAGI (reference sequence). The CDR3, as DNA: TGTGCCAGCAGTTACTCGACCCCGGGTGAGCAGTTCTTC. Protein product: CASSYSTPGEQFF.

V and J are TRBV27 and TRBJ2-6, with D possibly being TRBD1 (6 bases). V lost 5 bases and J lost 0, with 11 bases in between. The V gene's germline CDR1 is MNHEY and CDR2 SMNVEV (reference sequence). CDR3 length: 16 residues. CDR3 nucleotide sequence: TGTGCCAGCAGTCCCCTGGGGGCCTCTGGGGCCAACGTCCTGACTTTC. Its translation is CASSPLGASGANVLTF.

CDR3 amino acids: CASSRLAGVSYEQYF. For the CDR3, the DNA is TGTGCCAGCAGCCGACTAGCGGGAGTGAGCTACGAGCAGTACTTC. The chain carries TRBV7-2 and TRBJ2-5; TRBD2 matches 12 bases. The end of the DNA fits TRBJ2-7 better, so the J call may be wrong. Germline-derived CDR1 and CDR2 are SGHTA and FQGNSA. CDR3 length: 15 residues.

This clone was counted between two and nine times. DNA for the CDR3: TGTGCAGGGGCAGACTCCTACGAGCAGTACTTC. This encodes CAGADSYEQYF. V is TRBV7-8 and J is TRBJ2-7; perhaps TRBD1 as D (5 bases). The germline gives CDR1 SGHVS, CDR2 FQNEAQ. The CDR3 has 11 residues.

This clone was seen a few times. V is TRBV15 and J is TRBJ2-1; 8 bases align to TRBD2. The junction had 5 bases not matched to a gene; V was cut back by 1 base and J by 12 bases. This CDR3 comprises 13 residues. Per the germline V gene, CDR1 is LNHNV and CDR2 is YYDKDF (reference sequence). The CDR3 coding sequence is TGTGCCACCAGCAGAGGGACTAGCTTTCCGCAGTTCTTC. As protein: CATSRGTSFPQFF.

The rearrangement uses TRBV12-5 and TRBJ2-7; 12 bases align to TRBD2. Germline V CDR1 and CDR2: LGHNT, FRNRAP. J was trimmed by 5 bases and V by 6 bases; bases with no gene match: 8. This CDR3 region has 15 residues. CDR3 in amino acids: CASGKLWTSGDEQYF. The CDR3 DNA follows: TGTGCTAGTGGCAAGCTTTGGACTAGCGGGGACGAGCAGTACTTC.

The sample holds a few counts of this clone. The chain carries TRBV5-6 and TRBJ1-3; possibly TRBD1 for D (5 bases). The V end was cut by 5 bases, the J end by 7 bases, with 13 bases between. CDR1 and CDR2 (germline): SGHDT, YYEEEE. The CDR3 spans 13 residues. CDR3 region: CASSSGTSNTIYF. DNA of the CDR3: TGTGCCAGCAGTAGCGGGACTTCCAACACCATATATTTT.

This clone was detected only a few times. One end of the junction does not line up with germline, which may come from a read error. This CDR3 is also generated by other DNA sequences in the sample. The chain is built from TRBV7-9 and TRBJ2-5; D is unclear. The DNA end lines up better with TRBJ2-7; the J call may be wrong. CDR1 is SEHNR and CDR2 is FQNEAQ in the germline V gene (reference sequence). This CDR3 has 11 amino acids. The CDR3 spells CASSLSYEQYF. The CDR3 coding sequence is TGCGCCAGCAGCTTAAGCTACGAGCAGTACTTC.